The present T cell receptor beta chain was sequenced within a study of T-cell reconstitution after alpha-beta-depleted transplantation in children. This clonotype came up many times. Germline values: CDR1 SEHNR, CDR2 FQNEAQ (reference sequence). The CDR3 sequence is 16 residues long. V lost 2 bases and J 5 bases, leaving 18 bases between the germline ends. Library preparation (for TCRbeta) was performed with unique molecular identifiers. TCRdb ran MiXCR on the PCR reads and lists one entry per CDR3 protein. The sample records 65,000 to 70,000 distinct CDR3 sequences, roughly 5.2% being singletons. V and J are TRBV7-9 and TRBJ1-1; tentative D call: TRBD1 (5 bases). The clonotype originates from a boy in the first two years of life who had a stem cell transplant for acute myeloid leukemia, so the T cells may come from the graft donor. Sequencing was performed on PBMCs, mostly from graft donor cells, taken 180 days after TCRalphabeta/CD19-depleted stem cell transplant. CDR3 nucleotides: TGTGCCAGCAGCTTAAGAAAGGACAAGGGGATTACTGAAGCTTTCTTT. It is translated as CASSLRKDKGITEAFF.